A single sample is the source of the 9 T cell receptor beta chains below, sequenced in a study of T cells after yellow fever vaccination. TCRdb used MiXCR to reprocess the 5' RACE reads, holding one entry per CDR3 protein. Of under 600,000 distinct CDR3 sequences detected, roughly 14% appear once; the ten largest clones hold about 14%. The sequencing used PBMCs, collected on the day of the yellow fever booster vaccination. The receptors stem from a man aged 30-40 years who received the YFV17D yellow fever vaccine.

This clonotype has a handful of counts. The genes are TRBV27 and TRBJ2-3; D is perhaps TRBD2 (5 bases). V was cut by 3 bases and J by 3 bases, with 16 bases left in between. CDR1 and CDR2 from the germline V gene are MNHEY and SMNVEV (reference sequence). The CDR3 extends over 16 amino acids. The CDR3 DNA follows: TGTGCCAGCAGTTTTCGGACTTCCTCCGTGACAGATACGCAGTATTTT. It codes for CASSFRTSSVTDTQYF.

The chain links TRBV7-9 to TRBJ2-3; D is unresolved. V was trimmed by 5 bases and J by 6 bases, leaving 9 bases between them. From germline, CDR1 is SEHNR and CDR2 FQNEAQ (reference sequence). The CDR3 consists of 12 residues. In DNA form, the CDR3 reads TGTGCCAGCAGCCCCTCGATGGATACGCAGTATTTT. Its translation is CASSPSMDTQYF. Based on the CDR3 plus reference TRBV7-9 and TRBJ2-3, the full variable domain is DTGVSQNPRHKITKRGQNVTFRCDPISEHNRLYWYRQTLGQGPEFLTYFQNEAQLEKSRLLSDRFSAERPKGSFSTLEIQRTEQGDSAMYLCASSPSMDTQYFGPGTRLTVL.

On this clonotype: One end of the junction varies from germline; a read error may be responsible. J is TRBJ1-2 and V is TRBV20-1; TRBD1 agrees at 10 bases. The CDR3 contains 14 residues. Germline lookup yields CDR1 DFQATT and CDR2 SNEGSKA (reference sequence). The DNA for the CDR3 is TGCAGTGCCGATGGGGACAGGGGTAACCATGGCTACACCTTC. Protein sequence: CSADGDRGNHGYTF.

This clonotype was seen more than once but under ten times. This chain uses TRBV4-3 with TRBJ2-7; TRBD1 is a possible D gene (6 bases). Trimming removed 3 bases from V and 0 bases from J, with 12 bases in between. There are 15 residues in the CDR3. Germline assignment: CDR1 LGHNA and CDR2 YSLEER. The CDR3 sequence: CASSHSTGLSYEQYF. In DNA, the CDR3 is TGCGCCAGCAGCCATTCTACAGGGCTCTCCTACGAGCAGTACTTC.

In this sample, this clonotype turned up many times. This CDR3 reads CASSFRDRGLYEQYF. CDR3 coding DNA: TGTGCCAGCAGTTTCCGGGACAGGGGTTTGTACGAGCAGTACTTC. This chain joins TRBV6-5 and TRBJ2-7; 10 bases line up with TRBD1. Germline V lookup: CDR1 MNHEY, CDR2 SVGAGI. V shed 4 bases, J shed 4 bases, and the junction held 7 bases outside the gene matches. The CDR3 is 15 amino acids.

The J gene is TRBJ2-1, the V gene TRBV30; no definite D call. This CDR3 contains 10 residues. CDR1 and CDR2 (germline): GTSNPN, SVGIG (reference sequence). Trimming took off 0 bases at V and 10 bases at J, with 4 bases between the two ends. The CDR3 DNA reads as TGTGCCTGGAGTGTAAAAGAGCAGTTCTTC. It yields the protein CAWSVKEQFF.

This clonotype was found a few times. The V call is TRBV24-1, the J call TRBJ2-1, with 14 nucleotides matching TRBD2. The V segment lost 4 bases and the J segment 3 bases; nucleotides outside the gene matches: 7. The CDR3 extends over 18 amino acids. Germline V gene sequence: CDR1 KGHDR, CDR2 SFDVKD. The CDR3 protein is CATSDDRLAGGVYNEQFF. CDR3 bases: TGTGCCACCAGTGACGACCGACTAGCGGGGGGGGTCTACAATGAGCAGTTCTTC.

J is TRBJ2-3 and V is TRBV29-1; D possibly corresponds to TRBD2 (6 bases). The CDR3 spans 15 residues. Germline CDR1 and CDR2: SQVTM and ANQGSEA. Trimming removed 7 bases at V and 4 bases at J, with 21 bases between. CDR3 in amino acids: CSAANGASAADTQYF. DNA for the CDR3: TGCAGCGCCGCCAATGGGGCTAGCGCGGCAGATACGCAGTATTTT.

This clonotype turned up a few times. This chain uses TRBV6-2 or TRBV6-3 with TRBJ2-7; perhaps TRBD2 as D (5 bases). Germline V gene data show CDR1 as MNHEY and CDR2 as SVGEGT. V was shortened by 7 bases and J by 2 bases, with 15 bases between the two germline ends. The CDR3 spans 14 residues. CDR3 in amino acids: CASNQLEDAYEQYF. As DNA, the CDR3 is TGTGCCAGCAATCAACTAGAAGATGCCTACGAGCAGTACTTC.